Below, one T cell receptor beta chain is given with its context. As yet, its antigen is unknown. The data stem from a study of cytomegalovirus exposure and HLA in healthy donors. Findings of the study overall: Researchers left out some V segments, among them TRBV6-2 and TRBV6-3, as indistinguishable.

The PCR was carried out with 60 Vbeta primers and 13 Jbeta primers. Here immunoSEQ multiplex PCR was the method, and the copy in TCRdb shows in-frame clones only, minus some. The table records 120,000 or so clones, roughly 76% of them present only once. In germline, CDR1 is SGDLS, CDR2 YYNGEE. This CDR3 spans 20 amino acids. Germline trimming cut 3 bases from V and 3 bases from J; bases unmatched to any gene: 20. J is TRBJ2-3 and V is TRBV9; 9 positions agree with TRBD2. This clonotype originated in a man in his fifties in good health and CMV-seropositive. The sample taken for sequencing was PBMCs. The DNA for the CDR3 is TGTGCCAGCAGCGCCTCCGCCCCCCGTGGCGGGAGGGCCAAGACAGATACGCAGTATTTT. As protein: CASSASAPRGGRAKTDTQYF.